A selection of T cell receptor beta chains follows, all from one sample in a study of human T cells and chemical hapten exposure. TCRdb re-analysed the RACE reads in MiXCR, keeping a single row per CDR3 protein. The sample comprises roughly 46,000 distinct CDR3 sequences, about 4.5% of which are singletons, and about 5.8% rests with the top ten. The source material was whole blood. The receptors were sampled from a human donor in good health. Some clones in this sample may be carry-over from other donors' samples. CDR3s include the opening cysteine and the closing phenylalanine or tryptophan. A D gene is named only where the DNA matches it firmly.

V,D,J,CDR3
TRBV27,NA,TRBJ1-2,CASTPLGGAGGYTF
TRBV18,NA,TRBJ1-4,CVSSPMSGAGEKLFF
TRBV4-2,NA,TRBJ2-3,CASSREHGSTDTQYF
TRBV29-1,TRBD1,TRBJ2-7,CSAHKGGHEQYF
TRBV10-3,NA,TRBJ2-1,CAISESAGRLDNEQFF
TRBV2,TRBD1,TRBJ1-5,CASSGDRAYNQPQHF
TRBV29-1,TRBD2,TRBJ2-2,CSVSGTSFTGELFF
TRBV28,TRBD2,TRBJ2-7,CASSTTSGVSYEQYF
TRBV28,NA,TRBJ1-5,CASSLAPGQNQPQHF
TRBV28,TRBD1,TRBJ1-2,CASNQQGRRVYGYTF
TRBV5-1,NA,TRBJ2-4,CASSLQGAKNIQYF
TRBV4-1,TRBD2,TRBJ2-3,CASSQESGSLGADTQYF
TRBV6-5,NA,TRBJ1-2,CASGRVDGYTF
TRBV11-2,NA,TRBJ2-1,CASSLDLVTYNEQFF
TRBV28,TRBD1,TRBJ1-6,CASSETGGSSPLHF
TRBV18,TRBD1,TRBJ1-2,CASSPPIGQGGYTF
TRBV2,NA,TRBJ1-5,CASSKQDNSNQPQHF
TRBV27,NA,TRBJ2-3,CASSLSITDTQYF
TRBV18,TRBD1,TRBJ2-6,CASSPRDSRGTGANVLTF
TRBV12-3/TRBV12-4,NA,TRBJ2-1,CASRLTGSNEQFF
TRBV7-9,TRBD2,TRBJ2-3,CASSLTGTSRRADTQYF
TRBV4-2,NA,TRBJ1-5,CASSQGDPTVNQPQHF
TRBV21-1,NA,TRBJ2-1,CASSPAAMGTRTLSYNEQFF
TRBV18,NA,TRBJ1-1,CASSPRSVATEAFF
TRBV29-1,TRBD1,TRBJ2-7,CSVERRDRGNEQYF
TRBV19,NA,TRBJ2-1,CASSPPDRRTYNEQFF
TRBV7-2,TRBD2,TRBJ2-1,CASSSRLAGGRGEQFF
TRBV30,NA,TRBJ1-1,CAWSGGYMNTEAFF
TRBV28,NA,TRBJ2-6,CASSLDRRSPLSSGANVLTF
TRBV5-5,NA,TRBJ1-5,CASSFIGGNQPQHF
TRBV2,NA,TRBJ1-1,CASSWRLSTEAFF
TRBV3-1,TRBD2,TRBJ2-3,CASSQNAGGTIDTQYF
TRBV7-8,TRBD1,TRBJ2-2,CASSFRTGPTGELFF
TRBV6-4,NA,TRBJ2-3,CASSDSTGSTDTQYF
TRBV6-2/TRBV6-3,NA,TRBJ1-1,CASRYQGTEAFF
TRBV5-1,NA,TRBJ2-3,CASRDTGTDTQYF
TRBV12-3/TRBV12-4,TRBD2,TRBJ2-1,CASMGLAGPEQFF
TRBV28,NA,TRBJ2-1,CATLRGRGRVGEQFF
TRBV5-1,NA,TRBJ2-7,CATGFGSPYEQYF
TRBV7-8,TRBD1,TRBJ1-5,CASSSTGVSNQPQHF
TRBV2,TRBD2,TRBJ2-7,CASGAGGPVEQYF
TRBV6-1,NA,TRBJ1-1,CASSEYRAEAFF
TRBV6-5,TRBD2,TRBJ2-1,CASSSRTSGRNEQFF